The rows below give T cell receptor beta chains drawn from one sample of a study of blood T cell repertoires in COVID-19. Assay used: immunoSEQ multiplex PCR; TCRdb lists only in-frame clones, some missing. The profile shows 60,000 to 75,000 clones, around 66% of them singletons. The sample taken for sequencing was PBMCs or T cells enriched from blood (not recorded which). The receptors shown here come from a woman aged 55-70 years who had been exposed to COVID-19. The CDR3 runs from the conserved cysteine through the conserved F or W. D genes are given only for firm matches. Rows give clone size only sometimes, using once, few, many, or a class for an expanded clone.

v_call	clone_size	j_call	d_call	cdr3_aa	cdr3_nt
TRBV28	NA	TRBJ1-1	NA	CASATPAGMNTEAFF	TGTGCCAGCGCAACCCCGGCGGGTATGAACACTGAAGCTTTCTTT
TRBV2	NA	TRBJ1-5	NA	CASMGAGNQPQHF	TGTGCCAGCATGGGGGCCGGCAATCAGCCCCAGCATTTT
TRBV19	NA	TRBJ2-3	NA	CATSSFLATDTQYF	TGTGCCACTTCTAGTTTTCTCGCAACAGATACGCAGTATTTT
TRBV3-1/TRBV3-2	once	TRBJ2-5	NA	CASSQAGGETQYF	TGTGCCAGCAGCCAAGCCGGGGGAGAGACCCAGTACTTC
TRBV7-3	once	TRBJ2-1	TRBD2	CASSPISGVGNEQFF	TGTGCCAGCAGCCCGATTAGCGGGGTGGGCAATGAGCAGTTCTTC
TRBV3-1/TRBV3-2	NA	TRBJ1-6	NA	CASSPQTVSNSPLHF	TGTGCCAGCAGCCCACAGACAGTTTCAAATTCACCCCTCCACTTT
TRBV14	NA	TRBJ1-2	NA	CASSQGLDRNYGYTF	TGTGCCAGCAGCCAAGGCCTCGACAGGAACTATGGCTACACCTTC
TRBV30	few	TRBJ1-1	TRBD1	CAWSTRTGGNTEAFF	TGTGCCTGGAGTACTAGGACAGGGGGCAACACTGAAGCTTTCTTT
TRBV18	NA	TRBJ1-2	NA	CASSPGRGNYGYTF	TGTGCCAGCTCACCGGGTCGGGGGAACTATGGCTACACCTTC
TRBV10-1	NA	TRBJ2-5	NA	CASLVSGGKSEETQYF	TGCGCCAGCCTCGTATCGGGCGGGAAATCGGAAGAGACCCAGTACTTC
TRBV19	NA	TRBJ2-6	TRBD2	CASSPRGAGANVLTF	TGTGCCAGTAGCCCCCGGGGGGCTGGGGCCAACGTCCTGACTTTC
TRBV2	NA	TRBJ2-7	TRBD2	CASREGLAASYEQYF	TGTGCCAGCAGGGAAGGACTAGCGGCGTCCTACGAGCAGTACTTC
TRBV28	NA	TRBJ1-1	TRBD1	CASRPRPSMTGGKEAFF	TGTGCCAGCAGGCCTCGCCCCTCTATGACAGGGGGCAAGGAAGCTTTCTTT
TRBV10-3	NA	TRBJ2-3	TRBD2	CAIRQRETVTDTQYF	TGTGCCATCAGGCAGCGGGAGACAGTTACAGATACGCAGTATTTT
TRBV5-1	NA	TRBJ2-7	TRBD2	CASSVTSGSTYEQYF	TGCGCCAGCAGCGTGACTAGCGGAAGTACCTACGAGCAGTACTTC
TRBV25-1	NA	TRBJ2-1	TRBD2	CASSEYGGGALFF	TGTGCCAGCAGTGAATATGGGGGAGGGGCATTGTTCTTC
TRBV19	few	TRBJ2-1	TRBD2	CASSSRSPRTSGYKSLNEQFF	TGTGCCAGTAGTTCCCGAAGTCCCCGGACTAGCGGGTATAAATCACTCAATGAGCAGTTCTTC
TRBV5-8	few	TRBJ2-1	NA	CASSLGESNEQFF	TGTGCCAGCAGCTTGGGTGAGTCCAATGAGCAGTTCTTC
TRBV18	NA	TRBJ1-2	TRBD1	CASSGGQAVLYGYTF	TGTGCCAGCTCGGGAGGACAGGCGGTCCTTTATGGCTACACCTTC
TRBV15	NA	TRBJ1-4	TRBD1	CATSERTGGPAKLFF	TGTGCCACCAGCGAACGGACAGGGGGCCCCGCAAAACTGTTTTTT
TRBV7-8	NA	TRBJ1-1	NA	CASSRTASTEAFF	TGTGCCAGCAGCCGGACAGCGAGCACTGAAGCTTTCTTT
TRBV11-2	NA	TRBJ2-5	NA	CASSLSPRQETQYF	TGTGCCAGCAGCTTATCTCCTAGGCAAGAGACCCAGTACTTC
TRBV5-4	few	TRBJ1-2	TRBD1	CASREPGTGGDGYTF	TGTGCCAGCAGAGAGCCCGGGACAGGGGGAGATGGCTACACCTTC
TRBV30	NA	TRBJ2-2	TRBD1	CAWMTGGWAVRSTGELFF	TGTGCCTGGATGACAGGGGGATGGGCGGTGAGAAGCACCGGGGAGCTGTTTTTT
TRBV28	NA	TRBJ1-2	NA	CASSLRVLLGGYTF	TGTGCCAGCAGTTTACGGGTCCTTTTGGGTGGCTACACCTTC
TRBV6-1	once	TRBJ1-2	TRBD1	CASSENRQGGHYGYTF	TGTGCCAGCAGTGAAAATAGACAGGGGGGGCACTATGGCTACACCTTC
TRBV30	NA	TRBJ1-1	NA	CAWSVPAGLTEAFF	TGTGCCTGGAGTGTACCCGCGGGACTCACTGAAGCTTTCTTT
TRBV7-6	many	TRBJ1-1	NA	CASSSTLMTGRDTEAFF	TGTGCCAGCAGCTCTACACTTATGACAGGTCGAGACACTGAAGCTTTCTTT
TRBV5-4	NA	TRBJ2-1	NA	CASSLRLPNEQFF	TGTGCCAGCAGCTTACGACTTCCCAATGAGCAGTTCTTC
TRBV6-1	NA	TRBJ1-6	NA	CASSELGGDNSPLHF	TGTGCCAGCAGTGAATTGGGGGGAGATAATTCACCCCTCCACTTT